This T cell receptor (beta chain) was retrieved from a study of OX40 agonist ivuxolimab in advanced cancers. In its sample, this clone was seen a few times. Its specificity is unknown. Patients with autoimmune history or systemic immunosuppression were excluded. Samples of blood were obtained at baseline, on cycle 4 day 1, and on cycle 7 day 1. Libraries were prepared by immunoSEQ multiplex PCR; TCRdb keeps only in-frame clonotypes and omits some of them. Of tens of thousands of clones in the sample, over 80% were seen once. This CDR3 region has 16 residues. With 3 bases clipped from V and 4 bases from J, the junction kept 7 bases outside the gene matches. The germline V gene has CDR1 KGHSH and CDR2 LQKENI. Study-wide findings and caveats: Clonal expansion was among the lowest in partial responders at 0.1-3.0 mg/kg, especially CD8+. CD4+ and CD8+ T cells in blood underwent clonal expansion by week 6 at 0.1 to 3.0 mg/kg.

This material consisted of CD4+ or CD8+ T cells sorted from blood, taken in a trial of the OX40 agonist ivuxolimab. The source is an adult with an advanced solid tumor such as melanoma, head and neck, liver or kidney cancer. The chain joins TRBV18 to TRBJ1-2, with TRBD1 matching 11 bases. CDR3 coding DNA: TGTGCCAGCTCACCTAAAGGACAGGGGGCTGTCTATGGCTACACCTTC. Protein sequence: CASSPKGQGAVYGYTF. Complete variable domain (other parts from reference TRBV18 and TRBJ1-2): NAGVMQNPRHLVRRRGQEARLRCSPMKGHSHVYWYRQLPEEGLKFMVYLQKENIIDESGMPKERFSAEFPKEGPSILRIQQVVRGDSAAYFCASSPKGQGAVYGYTFGSGTRLTVV.